Each of the 13 T cell receptor beta chains below was sequenced from the same sample in a study of blood T cell repertoires in COVID-19. Measured with immunoSEQ multiplex PCR; TCRdb has only the in-frame clones, and not every one. Here the sample spans around 250,000 clones, 88% being singletons. Sequenced input: PBMCs or T cells enriched from blood (not recorded which). Source of these receptors: a middle-aged woman with acute COVID-19.

Here the CDR3 DNA reads TGTGCCAGCAGCCCGGCCAGGTCAGGGACCCAGTACTTC. Translating it yields CASSPARSGTQYF. The chain employs TRBV7-2 and TRBJ2-5, with D hard to call. The germline CDR1 and CDR2 sequences are SGHTA and FQGNSA. The CDR3 extends over 13 amino acids. Deletions cut 5 bases from V and 7 bases from J, with 14 bases between.

This clone was counted between two and nine times. The rearrangement uses TRBV19 and TRBJ2-2; TRBD2 might be the D (6 bases). The CDR3 sequence is 15 residues long. The V gene's germline CDR1 is LNHDA and CDR2 SQIVND (reference sequence). V lost 6 bases, J lost 5 bases, and 16 bases lay in between. In DNA form, the CDR3 reads TGTGCCAGTAGAAGCGGGCAGGGCGGAACCGGGGAGCTGTTTTTT. Translated, it gives CASRSGQGGTGELFF.

This clone occurred once. The rearrangement joins TRBV19 to TRBJ2-1; the match to TRBD2 covers 8 bases. The CDR3 is made up of 16 amino acids. V lost 1 base and J lost 9; bases outside the gene matches: 11. Per germline, CDR1 LNHDA and CDR2 SQIVND (reference sequence). CDR3 protein: CASSIVLAGGPGEQFF. The DNA of the CDR3 is TGTGCCAGTAGTATAGTTCTAGCGGGCGGCCCGGGTGAGCAGTTCTTC.

The V and J genes are TRBV7-9 and TRBJ2-7; the D gene is possibly TRBD1 (5 bases). Germline values: CDR1 SEHNR, CDR2 FQNEAQ (reference sequence). V lost 5 bases and J 2 bases, leaving 13 bases between the germline ends. This CDR3 has 14 residues. The CDR3 coding sequence is TGTGCCAGCAGCCCGGCTAGGACACCCTACGAGCAGTACTTC. Amino acids: CASSPARTPYEQYF.

V and J are TRBV7-3 and TRBJ2-7; the D gene is possibly TRBD2 (5 bases). Germline assignment: CDR1 SGHTA and CDR2 FQGTGA. The CDR3 consists of 14 residues. Deletions cut 2 bases from V and 3 bases from J, with 11 bases between. The CDR3: CASSLGMGVYEQYF. The CDR3 DNA reads TGTGCCAGCAGCTTAGGGATGGGAGTCTACGAGCAGTACTTC.

In nucleotides, the CDR3 is TGTGCCTGGGAGGGGGACAGGCATAACTATGGCTACACCTTC. Encoded protein: CAWEGDRHNYGYTF. The genes are TRBV30 and TRBJ1-2; 8 bases map to TRBD1. Germline V gene data show CDR1 as GTSNPN and CDR2 as SVGIG (reference sequence). V gave up 5 bases and J gave up 1 base; unmatched junction bases: 6. The CDR3 covers 14 residues.

V usage is TRBV12-3 or TRBV12-4 and J usage is TRBJ2-1; 8 bases align to TRBD2. The CDR3 has 13 residues. V lost 11 bases, J lost 4 bases, and 7 bases stayed unmatched. The CDR3 coding sequence is TGTGCCCAGTCGGGAGGGACATACAATGAGCAGTTCTTC. Its translation is CAQSGGTYNEQFF.

The rearrangement uses TRBV19 and TRBJ1-3; D is possibly TRBD1 (5 bases). The CDR3 consists of 15 residues. Trimming removed 6 bases from V and 6 bases from J, with 18 bases in between. The germline CDR1 and CDR2 sequences are LNHDA and SQIVND (reference sequence). CDR3 nucleotides: TGTGCCAGTAGGTTGGGGCCTTCGGGTTTAAACACCATATATTTT. This encodes CASRLGPSGLNTIYF.

This chain uses TRBV30 with TRBJ1-2, with TRBD1 as a possible D gene (6 bases). CDR1 is GTSNPN, CDR2 SVGIG, per germline (reference sequence). Trimming stripped 3 bases from V and 4 bases from J, with 15 bases between. This CDR3 has 14 residues. The CDR3 DNA is TGTGCCTGGAGCGAAGGGGGACGGATCTATGGCTACACCTTC. Amino acid sequence: CAWSEGGRIYGYTF.

With respect to this clone: The junction does not match germline at one end; this may be a read error. The rearrangement links TRBV7-7 to TRBJ2-7; 11 nucleotides line up with TRBD1. The CDR3 consists of 15 residues. Germline V gene data show CDR1 as SSHAT and CDR2 as FNYEAQ (reference sequence). DNA for the CDR3: TGTGCTAGCAGCCCTGGACAGGGGGCTTCTTACGAGCAGTACTTC. Protein product: CASSPGQGASYEQYF.

The sample holds one count of this clone. This chain connects TRBV7-2 to TRBJ1-5; TRBD1 agrees at 7 bases. Germline V gives CDR1 SGHTA, CDR2 FQGNSA. J was trimmed by 16 bases and V by 3 bases; bases with no gene match: 12. CDR3 length equals 13 residues. CDR3 nucleotides: TGTGCCAGCAGCTTTGGCGAGGGACAGCCCAAACATTTT. This codes for CASSFGEGQPKHF.

The chain has TRBV7-9 and TRBJ1-2; 9 bases are shared with TRBD1. Germline V gene data show CDR1 as SEHNR and CDR2 as FQNEAQ (reference sequence). The V segment lost 4 bases and the J segment 4 bases; nucleotides outside the gene matches: 7. The CDR3 covers 15 residues. CDR3 in DNA: TGTGCCAGCAGCTCCTCCGGGACAGGGACCTATGGCTACACCTTC. Residues: CASSSSGTGTYGYTF.

J is TRBJ1-2 and V is TRBV5-5, with D possibly TRBD1 on 6 matching bases. From germline, CDR1 is SGHKS and CDR2 YYEKEE (reference sequence). The CDR3 spans 14 residues. V lost 7 bases and J 0 bases, leaving 13 bases between the germline ends. Written as DNA, the CDR3 is TGTGCCAGCCAACCGGGACAAACTAACTATGGCTACACCTTC. Encoded protein: CASQPGQTNYGYTF.